Below, one T cell receptor beta chain is given with its context. Its antigen is unidentified. Here immunoSEQ multiplex PCR was the method, and the copy in TCRdb shows in-frame clones only, minus some. The sample contains 100,000 or so clones, less than 95% of which appear only once. The data stem from a study of cytomegalovirus exposure and HLA in healthy donors. Study-wide results and caveats: The classifier was said to identify cytomegalovirus status with high specificity and sensitivity. Altogether, more than 150 TCR beta chains were recorded as cytomegalovirus-associated.

The donors formed part of the approximately 120-subject validation cohort, distinct from the approximately 670-subject first cohort. Material for sequencing was PBMCs. This TCR was sampled from a woman between 18 and 30 years old in good health and CMV-seronegative.

This CDR3 reads CASSLDLGQGYNNEQFF. The CDR3 nucleotides are TGTGCCAGCAGCTTAGATTTAGGACAGGGATACAACAATGAGCAGTTCTTC. The chain couples TRBV11-3 to TRBJ2-1; 8 positions match TRBD1. Germline-derived CDR1 and CDR2 are SGHNT and YENEEA. V lost 0 bases, J lost 5 bases, and 9 bases stayed unmatched. The CDR3 totals 17 residues.